The T cell receptor beta chain described here comes from a study of blood T cell repertoires in COVID-19. CDR1 is SGHTA and CDR2 is FQGNSA in the germline V gene. The CDR3 length is 12 residues. Trimming removed 3 bases from V and 5 bases from J, with 7 bases in between. Assignments of participants to cohorts depended upon their own reported clinical history. Method: immunoSEQ multiplex PCR; TCRdb's copy keeps in-frame clones and lacks some. The data hold 250,000 to 400,000 clones, with 89% observed a single time. The receptor comes from a man aged 55 to 69 who had recovered from COVID-19. Material: PBMCs or T cells enriched from blood (not recorded which). The chain carries TRBV7-2 and TRBJ2-5; D unclear. The CDR3 bases are TGTGCCAGCAGCTTTCTCGAGGAGACCCAGTACTTC. Protein product: CASSFLEETQYF.